This passage covers 17 T cell receptor beta chains from one sample sequenced in a study of cytomegalovirus exposure and HLA in healthy donors. Both 60 Vbeta primers and 13 Jbeta primers went into the PCR. TCRdb keeps only in-frame clones here, not all; method: immunoSEQ multiplex PCR. The sample has roughly 130,000 clones, 80% seen once; the top ten hold 1%. The sequencing input was PBMCs. The source is a man aged 35-49 years in good health and CMV-seronegative.

This clone has just one count. The chain links TRBV6-1 to TRBJ1-2, with D unclear. CDR1 and CDR2 from the germline V gene are MNHNS and SASEGT. The CDR3 totals 14 residues. Between the trimmed V and J ends, which lost 0 bases and 3 bases, there was a span of 8 bases. CDR3 in amino acids: CASSEAGSYYGYTF. The CDR3 bases are TGTGCCAGCAGTGAAGCGGGCAGCTACTATGGCTACACCTTC.

The V call is TRBV19, the J call TRBJ1-5; D remains unclear. Germline CDR1 reads LNHDA; CDR2 reads SQIVND (reference sequence). V gave up 9 bases and J gave up 4 bases, with 16 bases separating them. The CDR3 extends over 14 amino acids. CDR3 nucleotides: TGTGCCAGCACCAAAGCAGGCTTAAATCAGCCCCAGCATTTT. Translated: CASTKAGLNQPQHF.

The chain links TRBV7-9 to TRBJ1-4; 7 bases match TRBD1. The V gene end was trimmed by 0 bases and the J gene end by 6 bases; junction bases not matched to a gene: 7. CDR1 and CDR2 from the germline V gene are SEHNR and FQNEAQ (reference sequence). The length of the CDR3 is 16 residues. CDR3: CASSLAPTGRDEKLFF. The CDR3 bases are TGTGCCAGCAGCTTAGCTCCGACAGGGCGAGATGAAAAACTGTTTTTT.

The chain recombines TRBV5-6 with TRBJ2-2; 10 bases map to TRBD1. Germline loops: CDR1 SGHDT, CDR2 YYEEEE. This CDR3 is built from 16 residues. The J segment lost 3 bases and the V segment lost 3 bases, leaving 5 bases of the junction unmatched. For the CDR3, the DNA is TGTGCCAGCAGCTCAGGGACAGGGGTCCACACCGGGGAGCTGTTTTTT. This codes for CASSSGTGVHTGELFF.

A single count supports this clone. The chain couples TRBV5-5 to TRBJ2-7, with a tentative D call TRBD2 (5 bases). The germline V gene encodes CDR1 SGHKS and CDR2 YYEKEE (reference sequence). Deletions cut 5 bases from V and 3 bases from J, with 15 bases between. CDR3 length equals 14 residues. The CDR3 spells CASSPIGLNYEQYF. The CDR3 DNA sequence: TGTGCCAGCAGTCCTATTGGACTCAACTACGAGCAGTACTTC. Full variable domain (outside the CDR3, taken from reference TRBV5-5 and TRBJ2-7): DAGVTQSPTHLIKTRGQQVTLRCSPISGHKSVSWYQQVLGQGPQFIFQYYEKEERGRGNFPDRFSARQFPNYSSELNVNALLLGDSALYLCASSPIGLNYEQYFGPGTRLTVT.

On this clone itself: At the DNA level, this CDR3 is encoded by other sequences in the same sample as well. The genes are TRBV28 and TRBJ1-1; 8 positions match TRBD1. V dropped 4 bases and J dropped 3; count of bases not matched to a gene: 4. CDR3 size: 14 residues. CDR1 is MDHEN and CDR2 is SYDVKM in the germline V gene. This CDR3 reads CASSSGQGDTEAFF. The CDR3 region has the DNA TGTGCCAGCAGTTCTGGACAGGGAGACACTGAAGCTTTCTTT.

The V gene is TRBV2, the J gene TRBJ2-5; D not resolved. Germline lookup yields CDR1 SNHLY and CDR2 FYNNEI. This CDR3 has 16 residues. V was trimmed by 2 bases and J by 5 bases, leaving 18 bases between them. Here the CDR3 reads CASSESGFGNVETQYF. The CDR3 DNA reads as TGTGCCAGCAGTGAATCCGGGTTTGGTAATGTGGAGACCCAGTACTTC. The entire variable domain, with the rest obtained from reference TRBV2 and TRBJ2-5, is as follows: EPEVTQTPSHQVTQMGQEVILRCVPISNHLYFYWYRQILGQKVEFLVSFYNNEISEKSEIFDDQFSVERPDGSNFTLKIRSTKLEDSAMYFCASSESGFGNVETQYFGPGTRLLVL.

This chain connects TRBV7-9 to TRBJ2-7; 12 positions agree with TRBD2. Looked up from germline, CDR1 is SEHNR and CDR2 is FQNEAQ (reference sequence). The CDR3 consists of 14 residues. V shed 5 bases and J 5 bases; nucleotides not matched to a gene: 4. Here the CDR3 DNA reads TGTGCCAGCAGCCCTAGCGGGAGGGCCGACGAGCAGTACTTC. Translation: CASSPSGRADEQYF.

The chain employs TRBV7-9 and TRBJ2-6; TRBD1 agrees at 7 bases. V shed 5 bases and J 0 bases; nucleotides not matched to a gene: 13. CDR3 length equals 19 residues. CDR1 and CDR2 (germline): SEHNR, FQNEAQ (reference sequence). The CDR3 DNA is TGTGCCAGCAGCAAAAGGGGAGCAGGGGGATCCTCTGGGGCCAACGTCCTGACTTTC. Protein sequence: CASSKRGAGGSSGANVLTF.

The chain uses TRBV9 and TRBJ2-1, with D possibly being TRBD2 (6 bases). Trimming took off 3 bases at V and 6 bases at J, with 19 bases between the two ends. This CDR3 spans 16 amino acids. Germline loops: CDR1 SGDLS, CDR2 YYNGEE. Here the CDR3 DNA reads TGTGCCAGCAGCGCTGAGGGACTGAGCACGGGCAATGAGCAGTTCTTC. It yields the protein CASSAEGLSTGNEQFF.

The chain joins TRBV10-3 to TRBJ2-5, with 7 bases that match TRBD2. V lost 2 bases and J lost 4; bases outside the gene matches: 7. Per germline, CDR1 ENHRY and CDR2 SYGVKD. This CDR3 region has 15 residues. The CDR3 sequence is CAISEMSGGGETQYF. The CDR3 coding sequence is TGTGCCATCAGTGAGATGTCCGGCGGGGGAGAGACCCAGTACTTC.

This rearrangement joins TRBV19 to TRBJ1-5, with TRBD1 matching 8 bases. Germline V gives CDR1 LNHDA, CDR2 SQIVND (reference sequence). J was trimmed by 6 bases and V by 10 bases; bases with no gene match: 20. This CDR3 is built from 17 residues. The CDR3 is CATTRLGDRGLGQPQHF. Written as DNA, the CDR3 is TGTGCCACCACTAGGCTGGGCGACAGGGGTTTGGGTCAGCCCCAGCATTTT.

This chain links TRBV7-9 with TRBJ1-4, with D hard to call. V dropped 1 base and J dropped 5 bases, with 14 bases sitting between them. CDR1 is SEHNR and CDR2 is FQNEAQ in the germline V gene (reference sequence). There are 16 residues in the CDR3. The CDR3 sequence: CASSLVSGSPNEKLFF. The CDR3 DNA sequence: TGTGCCAGCAGCTTAGTCTCCGGGAGCCCGAATGAAAAACTGTTTTTT.

The chain employs TRBV6-5 and TRBJ1-2; D not resolved. The CDR3 runs 14 residues. Germline assignment: CDR1 MNHEY and CDR2 SVGAGI. The V end was cut by 2 bases, the J end by 3 bases, with 10 bases between. The CDR3 loop reads CASSYNRRDYGYTF. CDR3 sequence (DNA): TGTGCCAGCAGTTACAATCGGAGGGACTATGGCTACACCTTC.

This sequence joins TRBV18 and TRBJ2-3; TRBD2 agrees at 10 bases. Germline CDR1 is KGHSH and CDR2 is LQKENI. V lost 2 bases, J lost 0 bases, and 8 bases stayed unmatched. The CDR3 covers 18 residues. CDR3 nucleotide sequence: TGTGCCAGCTCACCATTAGCGGGAGGCCAAACTAGCACAGATACGCAGTATTTT. Protein: CASSPLAGGQTSTDTQYF.

The chain recombines TRBV7-6 with TRBJ2-1, with D perhaps matching TRBD2 (6 bases). Trimming removed 5 bases from V and 7 bases from J, with 21 bases in between. The germline V gene encodes CDR1 SGHVS and CDR2 FNYEAQ. CDR3 size: 16 residues. The CDR3 is CASSQGGVASSNEQFF. CDR3 coding DNA: TGTGCCAGCAGCCAGGGCGGGGTGGCTAGTAGTAATGAGCAGTTCTTC.

The genes are TRBV30 and TRBJ2-7; tentative D call: TRBD1 (5 bases). The CDR3 length is 13 residues. The ends were cut back, 1 base at V and 6 bases at J, with 13 bases in the middle. Germline V lookup: CDR1 GTSNPN, CDR2 SVGIG (reference sequence). This CDR3 is CAWSEGQAGEQYF. CDR3 DNA sequence: TGTGCCTGGAGTGAGGGGCAGGCTGGCGAGCAGTACTTC. The variable domain in full, with the rest retrieved from reference TRBV30 and TRBJ2-7, is SQTIHQWPATLVQPVGSPLSLECTVEGTSNPNLYWYRQAAGRGLQLLFYSVGIGQISSEVPQNLSASRPQDRQFILSSKKLLLSDSGFYLCAWSEGQAGEQYFGPGTRLTVT.